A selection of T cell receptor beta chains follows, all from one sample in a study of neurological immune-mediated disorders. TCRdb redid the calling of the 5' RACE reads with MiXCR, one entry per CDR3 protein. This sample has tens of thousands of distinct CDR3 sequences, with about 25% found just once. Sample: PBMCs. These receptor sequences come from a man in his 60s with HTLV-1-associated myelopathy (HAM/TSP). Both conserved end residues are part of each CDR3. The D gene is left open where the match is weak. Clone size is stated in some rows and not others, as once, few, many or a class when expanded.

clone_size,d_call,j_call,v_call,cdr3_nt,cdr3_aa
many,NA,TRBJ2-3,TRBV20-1,TGCAGTGCTAGAGAAGACAGCACAGATACGCAGTATTTT,CSAREDSTDTQYF
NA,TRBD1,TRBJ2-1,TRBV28,TGTGCCAGCAGCCCGGGACAGGGGGCCGCGGGGTACAATGAGCAGTTCTTC,CASSPGQGAAGYNEQFF
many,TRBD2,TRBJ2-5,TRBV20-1,TGCAGTGCCACGGGGACTAGCGGGAGTAGTGAGACCCAGTACTTC,CSATGTSGSSETQYF
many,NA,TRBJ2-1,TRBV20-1,TGCAGTGCTAGAGGAAGTAGCGGGACAGATTACAATGAGCAGTTCTTC,CSARGSSGTDYNEQFF
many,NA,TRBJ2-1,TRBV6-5,TGTGCCAGCAGAGGAGGGGGACTTACAATGAGCTACAATGAGCAGTTCTTC,CASRGGGLTMSYNEQFF
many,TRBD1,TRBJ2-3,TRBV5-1,TGCGCCAGCAGCCAGCCGACAGGGAAAGGCACAGATACGCAGTATTTT,CASSQPTGKGTDTQYF
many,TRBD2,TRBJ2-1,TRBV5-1,TGCGCCAGCACCAAAGGGGCGGGAGCCCACAATGAGCAGTTCTTC,CASTKGAGAHNEQFF
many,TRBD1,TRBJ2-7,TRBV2,TGTGCCAGCAGTGAGACAGGGTTAGGCTCCTACGAGCAGTACTTC,CASSETGLGSYEQYF
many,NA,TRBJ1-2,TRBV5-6,TGTGCCAGCAGCCTCGGACTCAAGGGTGGCTACACCTTC,CASSLGLKGGYTF
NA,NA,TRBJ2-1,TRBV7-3,TGTGCCAGCAGCGGGGTAGGAAATGAGCAGTTCTTC,CASSGVGNEQFF